This T cell receptor (beta chain) was captured by sequencing in a study of blood T cells in healthy people across ages. Germline lookup yields CDR1 SGHNT and CDR2 YYREEE (reference sequence). V lost 1 base to trimming and J lost 1 base; unmatched junction nucleotides: 8. This CDR3 has 17 residues. Sample-barcoded 5' priming and a J-beta primer mix drove a second PCR of roughly 7 to 11 cycles. Using its own MiXCR run on the 5' RACE reads, TCRdb lists one record per CDR3 protein. The data contain approximately 900,000 distinct CDR3 sequences, roughly 52% of them singletons. Per-sample yields of isolated PBMCs were at least 6 million.

Input material: blood. The receptor was isolated from a man aged 25-40 years in good health. V gene TRBV5-4 combines with J gene TRBJ2-3; TRBD1 agrees at 8 bases. The CDR3 DNA sequence: TGTGCCAGCAGCTTGCCGGACAGGGCCGTAGGCACAGATACGCAGTATTTT. Translation gives CASSLPDRAVGTDTQYF. Supplemented by reference TRBV5-4 and TRBJ2-3, the full variable domain reads ETGVTQSPTHLIKTRGQQVTLRCSSQSGHNTVSWYQQALGQGPQFIFQYYREEENGRGNFPPRFSGLQFPNYSSELNVNALELDDSALYLCASSLPDRAVGTDTQYFGPGTRLTVL.